This TCR beta chain originates from a study of blood T cell repertoires in COVID-19. Here immunoSEQ multiplex PCR was the method, and the copy in TCRdb shows in-frame clones only, minus some. The table records about 84,000 clones, around 82% of them present only once. V trimming: 0 bases; J trimming: 6 bases; junction bases outside the gene matches: 4. Germline-derived CDR1 and CDR2 are SGDLS and YYNGEE. CDR3 length: 15 amino acids. This receptor was taken from a man older than 75 with active or convalescent COVID-19. Sequences were obtained from peripheral blood. This chain uses TRBV9 with TRBJ2-3, with 10 bases aligning to TRBD2. CDR3: CASSVGFSGGDTQYF. In DNA, the CDR3 is TGTGCCAGCAGCGTAGGGTTTAGCGGGGGGGATACGCAGTATTTT. Full variable domain (remainder filled in from reference TRBV9 and TRBJ2-3): DSGVTQTPKHLITATGQRVTLRCSPRSGDLSVYWYQQSLDQGLQFLIQYYNGEERAKGNILERFSAQQFPDLHSELNLSSLELGDSALYFCASSVGFSGGDTQYFGPGTRLTVL.